The clone carrying this TCR beta chain appeared a few times. Its target is unknown. CDR3 size: 16 residues. Germline loops: CDR1 WSHSY, CDR2 SAAADI. V was clipped by 4 bases and J by 8 bases; unmatched bases: 14. In TCRdb, the RT-PCR reads were re-called with MiXCR into one record per CDR3 protein. The sample consists of around 480,000 distinct CDR3 sequences, 16% of them appearing once. The sample is drawn from a study of response to subunit inactivated influenza vaccine. General observations from the study: New T cells are recruited in small numbers by each seasonal influenza vaccination, according to the authors' suggestion.

This sequence joins TRBV10-2 and TRBJ2-1; 7 nucleotides agree with TRBD2. This specimen was CD4+ T cells sorted from PBMCs, taken roughly 24 months after vaccination. The source of this sequence is a man aged 50 to 69 who received an inactivated influenza vaccine. CDR3 region: CASSAQGAGDVDEQFF. DNA of the CDR3: TGCGCCAGCAGTGCGCAAGGTGCGGGAGATGTGGATGAGCAGTTCTTC.